This TCR beta chain was identified in a study of cytomegalovirus exposure and HLA in healthy donors. Some clones are missing from TCRdb's copy, which holds only in-frame ones; the method was immunoSEQ multiplex PCR. In the table there are roughly 120,000 clones, around nine tenths of which are singletons. General study findings and limits: The investigators catalogued 150 or so TCR beta chains as cytomegalovirus-associated. Whilst most TCR sequences proved rare, a subset of public TCRs occurred across many donors.

Germline lookup yields CDR1 MNHEY and CDR2 SVGAGI. This CDR3 region has 15 residues. The V and J ends lost 8 bases and 7 bases, in that order; junction bases with no gene match: 12. To note about this clone: Its antigen is currently unknown.

Sample: PBMCs. The TCR comes from a woman under 30 in good health and CMV-seropositive. The chain employs TRBV6-5 and TRBJ2-2; 8 positions match TRBD2. The CDR3 protein is CASRGGGGYGGELFF. As DNA, the CDR3 is TGTGCCAGCCGGGGGGGCGGGGGTTATGGCGGGGAGCTGTTTTTT.